Listed below are T cell receptor beta chains from one sample, sequenced in a study of T-cell memory formation after mild COVID-19. In TCRdb, the 5' RACE reads were re-called with MiXCR into one record per CDR3 protein. The sample holds around 250,000 distinct CDR3 sequences, approximately 9% seen once. Sequenced: PBMCs or a T cell subset sorted from them (not recorded which). The receptors come from a man aged 18 to 29 who had mild COVID-19 (a few samples of this study predate the infection). Cell type and time point are not known. CDR3s include the opening cysteine and the closing phenylalanine or tryptophan. A D gene is named only where the DNA matches it firmly. Rows give clone size only sometimes, using once, few, many, or a class for an expanded clone.

v_gene: TRBV4-3
d_gene: NA
len: 14
abundance: NA
j_gene: TRBJ1-4
CDR3aa: CASSQQETNEKLFF
CDR3nt: TGCGCCAGCAGCCAACAGGAAACTAATGAAAAACTGTTTTTT

v_gene: TRBV20-1
d_gene: NA
len: 11
abundance: few
j_gene: TRBJ2-1
CDR3aa: CSANRQLEQFF
CDR3nt: TGCAGTGCTAACCGACAGCTTGAGCAGTTCTTC

v_gene: TRBV15
d_gene: NA
len: 16
abundance: NA
j_gene: TRBJ2-6
CDR3aa: CATSRDTAAGANVLTF
CDR3nt: TGTGCCACCAGCAGAGATACGGCGGCTGGGGCCAACGTCCTGACTTTC

v_gene: TRBV12-5
d_gene: NA
len: 14
abundance: few
j_gene: TRBJ1-5
CDR3aa: CASGFRGPNQPQHF
CDR3nt: TGTGCTAGTGGCTTCAGGGGTCCAAATCAGCCCCAGCATTTT

v_gene: TRBV7-2
d_gene: NA
len: 14
abundance: NA
j_gene: TRBJ2-7
CDR3aa: CASSLSRTAYEQYF
CDR3nt: TGTGCCAGCAGCTTAAGCAGGACCGCCTACGAGCAGTACTTC

v_gene: TRBV12-3/TRBV12-4
d_gene: NA
len: 14
abundance: NA
j_gene: TRBJ2-2
CDR3aa: CASGRAGNTGELFF
CDR3nt: TGTGCCAGCGGTAGAGCAGGGAACACCGGGGAGCTGTTTTTT

v_gene: TRBV18
d_gene: TRBD1
len: 14
abundance: many
j_gene: TRBJ2-2
CDR3aa: CASRGQGDTGELFF
CDR3nt: TGTGCCAGCAGAGGACAGGGGGACACCGGGGAGCTGTTTTTT

v_gene: TRBV10-2
d_gene: NA
len: 12
abundance: few
j_gene: TRBJ2-1
CDR3aa: CASSAGYVEQFF
CDR3nt: TGCGCCAGCAGTGCTGGTTATGTTGAGCAGTTCTTC

v_gene: TRBV6-2/TRBV6-3
d_gene: NA
len: 14
abundance: NA
j_gene: TRBJ2-7
CDR3aa: CASSYPTMTTGQYF
CDR3nt: TGTGCCAGCAGTTATCCCACTATGACAACGGGGCAGTACTTC

v_gene: TRBV7-9
d_gene: NA
len: 11
abundance: NA
j_gene: TRBJ2-2
CDR3aa: CASSLDGELFF
CDR3nt: TGTGCCAGCAGCTTGGACGGGGAGCTGTTTTTT

v_gene: TRBV2
d_gene: NA
len: 14
abundance: NA
j_gene: TRBJ2-5
CDR3aa: CASDSVGAKETQYF
CDR3nt: TGTGCCAGCGATTCCGTTGGAGCTAAAGAGACCCAGTACTTC

v_gene: TRBV20-1
d_gene: NA
len: 12
abundance: few
j_gene: TRBJ1-5
CDR3aa: CSARNRNQPQHF
CDR3nt: TGCAGTGCCAGGAACAGGAATCAGCCCCAGCATTTT

v_gene: TRBV18
d_gene: NA
len: 14
abundance: NA
j_gene: TRBJ2-3
CDR3aa: CASSPRRDEDTQYF
CDR3nt: TGTGCCAGCTCACCACGCCGGGACGAAGATACGCAGTATTTT

v_gene: TRBV7-2
d_gene: TRBD1
len: 16
abundance: few
j_gene: TRBJ1-5
CDR3aa: CATTMTGVGSIQPQHF
CDR3nt: TGTGCCACTACAATGACAGGGGTAGGGTCTATTCAGCCCCAGCATTTT

v_gene: TRBV3-1
d_gene: NA
len: 16
abundance: NA
j_gene: TRBJ2-2
CDR3aa: CASSQPAGQTTGELFF
CDR3nt: TGTGCCAGCAGCCAACCGGCGGGACAAACCACCGGGGAGCTGTTTTTT

v_gene: TRBV7-2
d_gene: NA
len: 14
abundance: few
j_gene: TRBJ2-2
CDR3aa: CASSLDATATELFF
CDR3nt: TGTGCCAGCAGCTTAGATGCTACGGCCACAGAGCTGTTTTTT

v_gene: TRBV20-1
d_gene: TRBD2
len: 19
abundance: many
j_gene: TRBJ2-3
CDR3aa: CSAREPQGGTSGGRDTQYF
CDR3nt: TGCAGTGCTAGAGAGCCCCAAGGCGGGACTAGCGGGGGTAGAGATACGCAGTATTTT

v_gene: TRBV7-2
d_gene: TRBD1
len: 15
abundance: many
j_gene: TRBJ1-2
CDR3aa: CASSLGGDRGSGYTF
CDR3nt: TGTGCCAGCAGCTTAGGTGGGGACAGGGGGTCCGGCTACACCTTC

v_gene: TRBV7-2
d_gene: TRBD2
len: 17
abundance: few
j_gene: TRBJ2-3
CDR3aa: CASSFTGTSGGTDTQYF
CDR3nt: TGTGCCAGCAGCTTTACCGGGACTAGCGGGGGGACAGATACGCAGTATTTT

v_gene: TRBV11-1
d_gene: NA
len: 13
abundance: few
j_gene: TRBJ2-3
CDR3aa: CASSLGDPDTQYF
CDR3nt: TGTGCCAGCAGCTTAGGGGACCCAGATACGCAGTATTTT

v_gene: TRBV6-4
d_gene: TRBD1
len: 13
abundance: few
j_gene: TRBJ1-4
CDR3aa: CASSVNRGEKLFF
CDR3nt: TGTGCCAGCAGCGTCAACAGGGGTGAAAAACTGTTTTTT

v_gene: TRBV10-3
d_gene: NA
len: 13
abundance: NA
j_gene: TRBJ1-2
CDR3aa: CAISEDRGYGYTF
CDR3nt: TGTGCCATCAGCGAGGACAGAGGCTATGGCTACACCTTC

v_gene: TRBV5-5
d_gene: NA
len: 13
abundance: many
j_gene: TRBJ1-2
CDR3aa: CASSLGWAYGYTF
CDR3nt: TGTGCCAGCAGCTTGGGATGGGCATATGGCTACACCTTC

v_gene: TRBV15
d_gene: NA
len: 12
abundance: few
j_gene: TRBJ2-3
CDR3aa: CATSVDLDTQYF
CDR3nt: TGTGCCACCAGCGTGGATTTAGATACGCAGTATTTT

v_gene: TRBV20-1
d_gene: TRBD2
len: 15
abundance: many
j_gene: TRBJ2-3
CDR3aa: CSAKKGSAGGNTQYF
CDR3nt: TGCAGTGCTAAAAAGGGTTCAGCGGGGGGAAATACGCAGTATTTT

v_gene: TRBV20-1
d_gene: NA
len: 17
abundance: few
j_gene: TRBJ2-2
CDR3aa: CSARDLGGRRGTGELFF
CDR3nt: TGCAGTGCTAGAGATCTCGGGGGGCGACGGGGCACCGGGGAGCTGTTTTTT

v_gene: TRBV9
d_gene: TRBD2
len: 18
abundance: many
j_gene: TRBJ2-4
CDR3aa: CASSAGTSGGLAKNIQYF
CDR3nt: TGTGCCAGCAGCGCCGGGACTAGCGGGGGATTAGCCAAAAACATTCAGTACTTC

v_gene: TRBV5-1
d_gene: TRBD1
len: 12
abundance: NA
j_gene: TRBJ2-1
CDR3aa: CASRGGQVEQFF
CDR3nt: TGCGCCAGCAGGGGGGGACAGGTCGAGCAGTTCTTC

v_gene: TRBV3-1
d_gene: TRBD1
len: 13
abundance: NA
j_gene: TRBJ2-5
CDR3aa: CASSYGQAETQYF
CDR3nt: TGTGCCAGCAGCTACGGACAGGCGGAGACCCAGTACTTC

v_gene: TRBV9
d_gene: NA
len: 14
abundance: NA
j_gene: TRBJ1-4
CDR3aa: CASSVRADNEKLFF
CDR3nt: TGTGCCAGCAGCGTGAGGGCTGATAATGAAAAACTGTTTTTT

v_gene: TRBV5-1
d_gene: TRBD1
len: 15
abundance: NA
j_gene: TRBJ2-2
CDR3aa: CASSAGTGDTGELFF
CDR3nt: TGCGCCAGCAGCGCCGGGACAGGGGACACCGGGGAGCTGTTTTTT

v_gene: TRBV7-2
d_gene: NA
len: 14
abundance: NA
j_gene: TRBJ1-3
CDR3aa: CASSFATSGNTIYF
CDR3nt: TGTGCCAGCAGCTTCGCAACCTCTGGAAACACCATATATTTT

v_gene: TRBV5-6
d_gene: NA
len: 16
abundance: few
j_gene: TRBJ1-6
CDR3aa: CASSLQGLSYNSPLHF
CDR3nt: TGTGCCAGCAGCTTGCAGGGTCTCTCCTATAATTCACCCCTCCACTTT

v_gene: TRBV7-2
d_gene: TRBD2
len: 15
abundance: many
j_gene: TRBJ2-2
CDR3aa: CASSLSSGGTGELFF
CDR3nt: TGTGCCAGCAGCTTATCTAGCGGGGGAACCGGGGAGCTGTTTTTT

v_gene: TRBV15
d_gene: NA
len: 13
abundance: many
j_gene: TRBJ2-1
CDR3aa: CATSREGQVEQFF
CDR3nt: TGTGCCACCAGCAGAGAAGGGCAGGTTGAGCAGTTCTTC

v_gene: TRBV2
d_gene: NA
len: 13
abundance: few
j_gene: TRBJ2-3
CDR3aa: CASREAGSDTQYF
CDR3nt: TGTGCCAGCAGGGAAGCAGGGTCAGATACGCAGTATTTT

v_gene: TRBV12-3/TRBV12-4
d_gene: NA
len: 13
abundance: NA
j_gene: TRBJ1-2
CDR3aa: CASSGQAGYGYTF
CDR3nt: TGTGCCAGCAGTGGGCAGGCAGGCTATGGCTACACCTTC

v_gene: TRBV5-1
d_gene: NA
len: 16
abundance: many
j_gene: TRBJ2-1
CDR3aa: CASSSGTFSSYNEQFF
CDR3nt: TGCGCCAGCAGCTCCGGGACTTTCAGCTCCTACAATGAGCAGTTCTTC

v_gene: TRBV6-1
d_gene: TRBD1
len: 16
abundance: NA
j_gene: TRBJ2-3
CDR3aa: CASSSTGGRATDTQYF
CDR3nt: TGTGCCAGCAGTTCGACAGGGGGTCGGGCGACAGATACGCAGTATTTT

v_gene: TRBV4-3
d_gene: NA
len: 15
abundance: NA
j_gene: TRBJ1-5
CDR3aa: CASSQEYWGNQPQHF
CDR3nt: TGCGCCAGCAGCCAAGAATACTGGGGGAACCAGCCCCAGCATTTT

v_gene: TRBV20-1
d_gene: NA
len: 19
abundance: many
j_gene: TRBJ2-3
CDR3aa: CSAREADGGPTLITDTQYF
CDR3nt: TGCAGTGCTAGAGAGGCGGACGGGGGGCCTACCCTTATCACAGATACGCAGTATTTT

v_gene: TRBV15
d_gene: NA
len: 14
abundance: NA
j_gene: TRBJ2-7
CDR3aa: CATSRGTSSYEQYF
CDR3nt: TGTGCCACCAGCAGAGGTACGAGCTCCTACGAGCAGTACTTC

v_gene: TRBV7-2
d_gene: TRBD2
len: 15
abundance: few
j_gene: TRBJ2-5
CDR3aa: CASSLGLTSERTQYF
CDR3nt: TGTGCCAGCAGCTTAGGATTAACTAGCGAAAGGACCCAGTACTTC

v_gene: TRBV7-9
d_gene: NA
len: 14
abundance: few
j_gene: TRBJ2-5
CDR3aa: CASSFPGFSETQYF
CDR3nt: TGTGCCAGCAGCTTCCCGGGGTTCAGCGAGACCCAGTACTTC

v_gene: TRBV20-1
d_gene: NA
len: 11
abundance: few
j_gene: TRBJ2-1
CDR3aa: CSASTRGEQFF
CDR3nt: TGCAGTGCTAGCACTAGGGGTGAGCAGTTCTTC

v_gene: TRBV5-1
d_gene: TRBD2
len: 16
abundance: few
j_gene: TRBJ2-3
CDR3aa: CASSLLAGRNTDTQYF
CDR3nt: TGCGCCAGCAGCTTGCTAGCGGGGCGGAACACAGATACGCAGTATTTT

v_gene: TRBV4-3
d_gene: TRBD1
len: 15
abundance: many
j_gene: TRBJ1-2
CDR3aa: CASSQEGQGSYGYTF
CDR3nt: TGCGCCAGCAGCCAAGAAGGACAGGGAAGCTATGGCTACACCTTC

v_gene: TRBV12-3/TRBV12-4
d_gene: TRBD1
len: 14
abundance: NA
j_gene: TRBJ2-3
CDR3aa: CASSHGQGKDTQYF
CDR3nt: TGTGCCAGCAGCCACGGACAGGGCAAGGATACGCAGTATTTT

v_gene: TRBV20-1
d_gene: TRBD2
len: 15
abundance: few
j_gene: TRBJ2-1
CDR3aa: CSGAELAGGINEQFF
CDR3nt: TGCAGTGGAGCCGAACTAGCGGGGGGGATTAATGAGCAGTTCTTC

v_gene: TRBV6-6
d_gene: TRBD1
len: 14
abundance: NA
j_gene: TRBJ2-5
CDR3aa: CASRTPDRGETQYF
CDR3nt: TGTGCCAGCAGAACTCCGGACAGGGGGGAGACCCAGTACTTC

v_gene: TRBV7-6
d_gene: NA
len: 13
abundance: few
j_gene: TRBJ1-5
CDR3aa: CASSFHSNQPQHF
CDR3nt: TGTGCCAGCAGCTTCCATAGCAATCAGCCCCAGCATTTT

v_gene: TRBV4-1
d_gene: NA
len: 15
abundance: many
j_gene: TRBJ1-2
CDR3aa: CASSRVLDPTGSYTF
CDR3nt: TGCGCCAGCAGCCGAGTCCTGGACCCTACCGGGAGCTACACCTTC

v_gene: TRBV20-1
d_gene: TRBD2
len: 15
abundance: many
j_gene: TRBJ2-5
CDR3aa: CSAQGTSGTQETQYF
CDR3nt: TGCAGTGCCCAGGGGACTAGCGGCACCCAAGAGACCCAGTACTTC